These 28 T cell receptor beta chains came from one sample sequenced in a study of cytomegalovirus exposure and HLA in healthy donors. The PCR ran on 60 Vbeta and 13 Jbeta primers. Method: immunoSEQ multiplex PCR; TCRdb's copy keeps in-frame clones and lacks some. The repertoire has roughly 130,000 clones, about four fifths of them found once; the top ten carry 11%. Sequenced input: PBMCs. The receptors come from a male donor in good health and CMV-seropositive.

The chain recombines TRBV30 with TRBJ2-7, with D perhaps matching TRBD2 (6 bases). The CDR3 length is 13 residues. Trimming pared 3 bases from V and 3 bases from J, leaving 12 bases between. CDR1 is GTSNPN and CDR2 is SVGIG in the germline V gene (reference sequence). The CDR3 region is CAWREGMSYEQYF. CDR3 sequence (DNA): TGTGCCTGGAGGGAGGGAATGAGCTACGAGCAGTACTTC.

The chain joins TRBV7-3 to TRBJ1-1; D might be TRBD1 (6 bases). Germline assignment: CDR1 SGHTA and CDR2 FQGTGA. Trimming removed 4 bases from V and 1 base from J, with 7 bases in between. This CDR3 is built from 13 residues. DNA for the CDR3: TGTGCCAGCAGCTCGGACAGGAACACTGAAGCTTTCTTT. As protein: CASSSDRNTEAFF.

This clone was observed a single time. V is TRBV19 and J is TRBJ2-4; 9 bases line up with TRBD1. Trimming at V came to 6 bases and at J to 7 bases, leaving 4 bases not matched to a gene. Germline CDR1 LNHDA, CDR2 SQIVND (reference sequence). This CDR3 is 13 amino acids long. The CDR3 nucleotides read TGTGCCAGTAGCCTGACAGGGGGGAACATTCAGTACTTC. Its translation: CASSLTGGNIQYF. Together with reference TRBV19 and TRBJ2-4, the CDR3 gives the full variable domain: DGGITQSPKYLFRKEGQNVTLSCEQNLNHDAMYWYRQDPGQGLRLIYYSQIVNDFQKGDIAEGYSVSREKKESFPLTVTSAQKNPTAFYLCASSLTGGNIQYFGAGTRLSVL.

This rearrangement joins TRBV5-6 to TRBJ1-2, with 10 nucleotides matching TRBD1. The CDR3 consists of 17 residues. With 5 bases clipped from V and 1 base from J, the junction kept 11 bases outside the gene matches. From germline, CDR1 is SGHDT and CDR2 YYEEEE. In DNA form, the CDR3 reads TGTGCCAGCAGAAACACGCCGGGACAGGGGTTTAACTATGGCTACACCTTC. Protein: CASRNTPGQGFNYGYTF.

This clone was seen a handful of times. The chain recombines TRBV28 with TRBJ2-1; TRBD2 might be the D (6 bases). This CDR3 comprises 15 residues. The V gene's germline CDR1 is MDHEN and CDR2 SYDVKM. V dropped 7 bases and J dropped 0 bases, with 13 bases sitting between them. CDR3 in amino acids: CASTPAGNSYNEQFF. The CDR3 DNA reads as TGTGCCAGCACCCCAGCGGGCAACTCCTACAATGAGCAGTTCTTC.

The chain carries TRBV7-3 and TRBJ2-3; D is undetermined. The germline CDR1 and CDR2 sequences are SGHTA and FQGTGA. Trimming removed 3 bases at V and 6 bases at J, with 16 bases between. The CDR3 loop spans 15 amino acids. The DNA for the CDR3 is TGTGCCAGCAGCTTGTCGGCGGAACCCGGGGATACGCAGTATTTT. This gives the protein CASSLSAEPGDTQYF.

Remarks on this clone: The sample holds other DNA sequences that translate to the same CDR3. This chain joins TRBV28 and TRBJ1-5; D gene unclear. This CDR3 is 14 amino acids long. Trimming took 1 base from V and 3 from J, leaving 7 bases between them. CDR1 and CDR2 (germline): MDHEN, SYDVKM. The CDR3 DNA reads TGTGCCAGCAGTTTATCGGGGTACAATCAGCCCCAGCATTTT. As protein: CASSLSGYNQPQHF.

This clone was seen only once. V is TRBV18 and J is TRBJ1-1, with 8 bases aligning to TRBD1. This CDR3 is 14 amino acids long. The germline CDR1 and CDR2 sequences are KGHSH and LQKENI. V shed 6 bases, J shed 1 base, and the junction held 4 bases outside the gene matches. CDR3 protein: CASSPQGANTEAFF. CDR3 coding DNA: TGTGCCAGCTCGCCTCAGGGGGCGAACACTGAAGCTTTCTTT. The full variable domain, completed using reference TRBV18 and TRBJ1-1, is NAGVMQNPRHLVRRRGQEARLRCSPMKGHSHVYWYRQLPEEGLKFMVYLQKENIIDESGMPKERFSAEFPKEGPSILRIQQVVRGDSAAYFCASSPQGANTEAFFGQGTRLTVV.

The chain uses TRBV19 and TRBJ2-3, with D possibly matching TRBD2 (5 bases). The germline gives CDR1 LNHDA, CDR2 SQIVND (reference sequence). This CDR3 has 14 amino acids. Trimming took off 4 bases at V and 2 bases at J, with 10 bases between the two ends. The CDR3 region is CASSKTIITDTQYF. The CDR3, as DNA: TGTGCCAGTAGTAAGACTATCATCACAGATACGCAGTATTTT.

This rearrangement joins TRBV15 to TRBJ2-3; TRBD2 aligns across 13 bases. Looked up from germline, CDR1 is LNHNV and CDR2 is YYDKDF (reference sequence). The V and J ends lost 2 bases and 6 bases, in that order; junction bases with no gene match: 5. The CDR3 is 16 amino acids. CDR3 nucleotide sequence: TGTGCCACCAGCAGACGGACTAGCGGGAGAAGTGATACGCAGTATTTT. Translation gives CATSRRTSGRSDTQYF.

V gene TRBV7-2 combines with J gene TRBJ2-5, with 7 bases identical to TRBD1. Gene TRBJ2-7 matches the end of the DNA better, so the J call may be wrong. The CDR3 contains 14 residues. CDR1 is SGHTA and CDR2 is FQGNSA in the germline V gene. CDR3 amino acids: CASSLETGSPEQYF. The DNA for the CDR3 is TGTGCCAGCAGCCTAGAGACAGGGAGTCCCGAGCAGTACTTC.

V is TRBV5-1 and J is TRBJ2-2; 7 nucleotides match TRBD1. V gave up 4 bases and J gave up 6 bases; unmatched junction bases: 9. Germline CDR1 and CDR2: SGHRS and YFSETQ. The CDR3 consists of 15 residues. CDR3 sequence reads: CASSLTGPPAGELFF. In nucleotides, the CDR3 is TGCGCCAGCAGCCTGACAGGGCCCCCTGCCGGGGAGCTGTTTTTT.

The chain joins TRBV7-2 to TRBJ2-7; 10 nucleotides align to TRBD2. Germline V lookup: CDR1 SGHTA, CDR2 FQGNSA. CDR3 length equals 13 residues. J lost 7 bases, V lost 4 bases, and 4 bases had no gene match. The CDR3 is CASSSGLAEEQYF. CDR3 nucleotide sequence: TGTGCCAGCAGCTCCGGACTAGCGGAAGAGCAGTACTTC.

This clone was counted only a few times. The J gene is TRBJ1-1, the V gene TRBV5-4; D ambiguous. Germline CDR1 is SGHNT and CDR2 is YYREEE (reference sequence). The CDR3 length is 15 residues. Trimming cost V 4 bases and J 1 base, with 14 bases left between them. As DNA, the CDR3 is TGTGCCAGCAGCAGAGACGGGGTGGGGAACACTGAAGCTTTCTTT. Translated, it gives CASSRDGVGNTEAFF.

The CDR3 is CAIKADNSNQPQHF. As DNA, the CDR3 is TGTGCCATCAAGGCAGACAATAGCAATCAGCCCCAGCATTTT. J is TRBJ1-5 and V is TRBV10-3; D remains unclear. Trimming stripped 7 bases from V and 0 bases from J, with 10 bases between. The CDR3 runs 14 residues. Germline loops: CDR1 ENHRY, CDR2 SYGVKD.

The gene calls are TRBV15 and TRBJ2-3, with D tentatively TRBD1 (6 bases). Trimming removed 9 bases from V and 2 bases from J, with 15 bases in between. Germline V CDR1 and CDR2: LNHNV, YYDKDF (reference sequence). This CDR3 spans 14 amino acids. The CDR3 bases are TGTGCCACGAAGACGGGACATTACACAGATACGCAGTATTTT. Its protein product is CATKTGHYTDTQYF. Supplemented by reference TRBV15 and TRBJ2-3, the full variable domain reads DAMVIQNPRYQVTQFGKPVTLSCSQTLNHNVMYWYQQKSSQAPKLLFHYYDKDFNNEADTPDNFQSRRPNTSFCFLDIRSPGLGDTAMYLCATKTGHYTDTQYFGPGTRLTVL.

This chain connects TRBV5-4 to TRBJ1-1, with a weak D call TRBD1 (5 bases). The germline CDR1 and CDR2 sequences are SGHNT and YYREEE (reference sequence). V lost 3 bases and J 7 bases, leaving 7 bases between the germline ends. This CDR3 is 11 amino acids long. In DNA, the CDR3 is TGTGCCAGCAGCTGGGGGGGTGAAGCTTTCTTT. This translates into CASSWGGEAFF.

This clone appeared a few times. The chain combines TRBV19 with TRBJ2-2, with 9 bases that match TRBD1. Germline V lookup: CDR1 LNHDA, CDR2 SQIVND (reference sequence). The CDR3 sequence is 15 residues long. J lost 1 base, V lost 5 bases, and 2 bases had no gene match. CDR3 DNA: TGTGCCAGTAGTCCGGGACAGGGGAACACCGGGGAGCTGTTTTTT. Translation gives CASSPGQGNTGELFF.

Concerning this clone: Germline is not matched at one junction end, which may reflect a read error. The rearrangement joins TRBV28 to TRBJ2-7, with 9 bases matching TRBD1. The CDR3 is made up of 14 amino acids. Germline CDR1 MDHEN, CDR2 SYDVKM. The CDR3 region is CASSRTGVTYEQHF. The CDR3 nucleotides read TGTGCCAGCAGTCGGACAGGGGTAACCTACGAGCAGCACTTC.

J is TRBJ2-7 and V is TRBV29-1; D is perhaps TRBD1 (6 bases). CDR1 and CDR2 from the germline V gene are SQVTM and ANQGSEA. V was shortened by 7 bases and J by 4 bases, with 11 bases between the two germline ends. The length of the CDR3 is 11 residues. The CDR3 reads CSAGEGYEQYF. CDR3 in DNA: TGCAGCGCAGGGGAAGGGTACGAGCAGTACTTC.

This clone has more than one count but fewer than ten. This chain links TRBV5-1 with TRBJ1-1; D unclear. This CDR3 is built from 15 residues. Germline V gene lookup returns CDR1 SGHRS and CDR2 YFSETQ. V lost 0 bases to trimming and J lost 1 base, with 10 bases between them. CDR3 loop: CASSLGVTRNTEAFF. The CDR3 nucleotides read TGCGCCAGCAGCTTGGGGGTGACAAGGAACACTGAAGCTTTCTTT.

This clone has a handful of counts. V usage is TRBV28 and J usage is TRBJ2-7, with 7 bases identical to TRBD1. The germline CDR1 and CDR2 sequences are MDHEN and SYDVKM. The CDR3 spans 15 residues. The ends lost 5 bases at V and 6 bases at J; junction bases unmatched: 13. CDR3 residues: CASSTRARGTAEQYF. DNA for the CDR3: TGTGCCAGCAGTACGAGGGCCAGGGGGACGGCCGAGCAGTACTTC.

The chain uses TRBV19 and TRBJ2-1; TRBD2 agrees at 15 bases. The CDR3 loop spans 16 amino acids. With V trimmed by 5 bases and J by 7 bases, 6 bases remained unmatched. Germline CDR1 and CDR2: LNHDA and SQIVND (reference sequence). CDR3 sequence: CASSLLGLAGGNEQFF. Written as DNA, the CDR3 is TGTGCCAGTAGTCTCCTAGGACTAGCGGGAGGGAATGAGCAGTTCTTC.

The chain carries TRBV30 and TRBJ1-5; D is unresolved. Germline V gene sequence: CDR1 GTSNPN, CDR2 SVGIG (reference sequence). The CDR3 has 18 residues. V shed 2 bases and J shed 5 bases, with 25 bases lying between them. CDR3 protein: CAWSSLRTEIKKDQPQHF. DNA of the CDR3: TGTGCCTGGAGTAGTTTAAGAACAGAGATAAAAAAAGATCAGCCCCAGCATTTT.

This clone was seen a few times. This rearrangement joins TRBV5-1 to TRBJ1-1, with D perhaps matching TRBD1 (6 bases). CDR3 length: 12 amino acids. Germline-derived CDR1 and CDR2 are SGHRS and YFSETQ. The germline V and J ends were trimmed by 0 bases and 11 bases, with 11 bases remaining between them. CDR3 bases: TGCGCCAGCAGCTTGGAGGGGGGGAGGGCTTTCTTT. It specifies CASSLEGGRAFF.

This clone was picked up one time. The V call is TRBV6-6, the J call TRBJ2-5; TRBD1 matches at 12 bases. The trim removed 6 bases at V and 4 bases at J, leaving 6 bases unmatched. Germline CDR1 reads MNHNY; CDR2 reads SVGAGI (reference sequence). The CDR3 totals 15 residues. The CDR3 spells CASSTGTGGIETQYF. The CDR3 nucleotides read TGTGCCAGCAGCACCGGGACAGGGGGCATAGAGACCCAGTACTTC.

The V and J genes are TRBV14 and TRBJ2-1, with unresolved D. The CDR3 consists of 13 residues. Germline values: CDR1 SGHDN, CDR2 FVKESK. V lost 3 bases to trimming and J lost 6 bases, with 9 bases between them. CDR3: CASSQRIGNEQFF. The CDR3, as DNA: TGTGCCAGCAGCCAGCGGATAGGCAATGAGCAGTTCTTC. The full variable domain, its missing parts supplied by reference TRBV14 and TRBJ2-1, is EAGVTQFPSHSVIEKGQTVTLRCDPISGHDNLYWYRRVMGKEIKFLLHFVKESKQDESGMPNNRFLAERTGGTYSTLKVQPAELEDSGVYFCASSQRIGNEQFFGPGTRLTVL.

J is TRBJ2-3 and V is TRBV5-4, with 8 bases lining up with TRBD2. The V segment lost 0 bases and the J segment 5 bases; nucleotides outside the gene matches: 8. The CDR3 has 16 residues. The germline V gene encodes CDR1 SGHNT and CDR2 YYREEE (reference sequence). CDR3 residues: CASSLAAGGAQDTQYF. The DNA of the CDR3 is TGTGCCAGCAGCTTGGCCGCGGGGGGCGCACAAGATACGCAGTATTTT.